This TCR beta chain was captured in a study of CD8 T cells in Susac syndrome. Turning to the study itself: Susac syndrome patients were untreated, on corticosteroids with some adding intravenous immunoglobulin, or on intravenous immunoglobulin only.

This CDR3 contains 17 residues. The V segment lost 3 bases and the J segment 0 bases; nucleotides outside the gene matches: 10. Reverse transcription of about 0.5 to 1 ug RNA used random hexamers. TCRdb independently ran MiXCR on the immunoSEQ multiplex PCR reads; one entry per CDR3 protein. This sample has some 190,000 distinct CDR3 sequences; 85% to 95% occur once, and the top ten carry 0.15%. This chain joins TRBV12-3 or TRBV12-4 and TRBJ1-1; 7 nucleotides agree with TRBD1. Sequenced: CD4+ T cells from PBMCs. The receptor was isolated from a human donor with Susac syndrome. The CDR3 reads CASSLNTGENLNTEAFF. CDR3 in DNA: TGTGCCAGCAGTTTGAACACAGGGGAGAATTTGAACACTGAAGCTTTCTTT.